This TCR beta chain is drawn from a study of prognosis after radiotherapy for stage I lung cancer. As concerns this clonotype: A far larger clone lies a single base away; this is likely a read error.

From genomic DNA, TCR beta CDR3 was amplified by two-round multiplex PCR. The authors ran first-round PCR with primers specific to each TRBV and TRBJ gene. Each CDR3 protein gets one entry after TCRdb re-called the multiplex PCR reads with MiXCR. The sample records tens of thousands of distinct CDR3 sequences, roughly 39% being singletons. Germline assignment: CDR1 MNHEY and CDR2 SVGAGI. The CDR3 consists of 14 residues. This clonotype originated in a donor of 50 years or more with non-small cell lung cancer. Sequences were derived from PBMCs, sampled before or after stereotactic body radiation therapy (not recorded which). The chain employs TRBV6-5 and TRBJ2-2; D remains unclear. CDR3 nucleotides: TGTGCCAGCAGCTACTACTCGAACACCGGGGAGCTGTTTTTT. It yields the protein CASSYYSNTGELFF.